This passage covers 32 T cell receptor beta chains from one sample sequenced in a study of blood T cell repertoires in COVID-19. Method: immunoSEQ multiplex PCR; TCRdb's copy keeps in-frame clones and lacks some. Among 150,000 to 200,000 clones, around 81% were seen once, and the ten largest hold under 3%. Sequencing was carried out using peripheral blood. The receptors were gathered from a human donor with acute or convalescent COVID-19. The donor label of this sample is uncertain.

The genes are TRBV27 and TRBJ2-1, with 8 bases identical to TRBD2. Germline lookup yields CDR1 MNHEY and CDR2 SMNVEV (reference sequence). There are 14 residues in the CDR3. V lost 3 bases to trimming and J lost 9 bases; unmatched junction nucleotides: 7. The CDR3 nucleotides read TGTGCCAGCAGTTTTAAGCGGGAGAGGAGTGAGCAGTTCTTC. Its protein product is CASSFKRERSEQFF.

The rearrangement uses TRBV2 and TRBJ2-3, with 15 bases matching TRBD2. Looked up from germline, CDR1 is SNHLY and CDR2 is FYNNEI. The CDR3 runs 18 residues. The trim removed 6 bases at V and 5 bases at J, leaving 12 bases unmatched. The CDR3 bases are TGTGCCAGCAGACCGGGACTAGCGGGGGGCACGCTCGGAGATACGCAGTATTTT. This encodes CASRPGLAGGTLGDTQYF.

A single count supports this clone. CDR3 sequence (DNA): TGTGCCAGCAGCTTGGGGGCTGTTGGAGCTTTCTTT. Its translation: CASSLGAVGAFF. The gene calls are TRBV5-6 and TRBJ1-1; no definite D call. This CDR3 contains 12 residues. Germline V CDR1 and CDR2: SGHDT, YYEEEE. Trimming left V 0 bases short and J 10 bases short, with 10 bases between.

The chain carries TRBV6-5 and TRBJ1-6; D is ambiguous. Germline CDR1 MNHEY, CDR2 SVGAGI. CDR3 length equals 14 residues. V lost 2 bases and J 6 bases, leaving 8 bases between the germline ends. CDR3 nucleotide sequence: TGTGCCAGCAGTTACGGTCAGATTAATTCACCCCTCCACTTT. This gives the protein CASSYGQINSPLHF.

This clone was detected only a few times. The chain uses TRBV30 and TRBJ2-7; 8 bases line up with TRBD1. Germline V gives CDR1 GTSNPN, CDR2 SVGIG (reference sequence). The CDR3 spans 13 residues. Trimming cost V 3 bases and J 2 bases; bases outside gene matches: 3. Written as DNA, the CDR3 is TGTGCCTGGAGCGGACAGGGTACCTACGAGCAGTACTTC. Amino acids: CAWSGQGTYEQYF.

The V call is TRBV7-9, the J call TRBJ1-1, with 7 bases fitting TRBD1. J gave up 11 bases and V 0 bases, and 9 bases lay outside the gene matches. The length of the CDR3 is 14 residues. Per the germline V gene, CDR1 is SEHNR and CDR2 is FQNEAQ (reference sequence). The CDR3 spells CASSLAGTEASAFF. The DNA of the CDR3 is TGTGCCAGCAGCTTAGCTGGGACAGAGGCAAGTGCTTTCTTT.

This rearrangement joins TRBV11-2 to TRBJ2-1, with D uncertain. V dropped 0 bases and J dropped 2 bases, with 2 bases sitting between them. This CDR3 is 13 amino acids long. CDR1 is SGHAT, CDR2 FQNNGV, per germline. This CDR3 is CASSLDTYNEQFF. The DNA of the CDR3 is TGTGCCAGCAGCTTAGACACCTACAATGAGCAGTTCTTC.

A single count supports this clone. The chain is built from TRBV5-1 and TRBJ2-5; 8 nucleotides match TRBD1. The V gene's germline CDR1 is SGHRS and CDR2 YFSETQ. Trimming took 3 bases from V and 5 from J; bases not matched to a gene: 3. CDR3 size: 13 residues. DNA for the CDR3: TGCGCCAGCAGCTCAGGGGGCGGTGAGACCCAGTACTTC. It encodes CASSSGGGETQYF.

The rearrangement links TRBV28 to TRBJ2-6; D is perhaps TRBD1 (6 bases). Trimming took off 5 bases at V and 4 bases at J, with 12 bases between the two ends. CDR1 and CDR2 from the germline V gene are MDHEN and SYDVKM. This CDR3 has 15 amino acids. CDR3 amino acids: CASSVAGAGANVLTF. Written as DNA, the CDR3 is TGTGCCAGCAGTGTAGCAGGGGCAGGGGCCAACGTCCTGACTTTC.

The gene calls are TRBV20-1 and TRBJ2-5, with 9 nucleotides matching TRBD2. CDR1 is DFQATT and CDR2 is SNEGSKA in the germline V gene (reference sequence). The CDR3 spans 15 residues. J gave up 5 bases and V 3 bases, and 10 bases lay outside the gene matches. This chain's CDR3 is CSASASGDLRETQYF. The CDR3 bases are TGCAGTGCTAGTGCTAGCGGGGACCTCCGGGAGACCCAGTACTTC.

The chain employs TRBV30 and TRBJ2-5, with 12 bases aligning to TRBD2. The CDR3 consists of 15 residues. Unmatched junction bases numbered 4, after V lost 2 bases and J lost 3 bases. Germline values: CDR1 GTSNPN, CDR2 SVGIG (reference sequence). The CDR3 DNA sequence: TGTGCCTGGAGTCGCTGGACTAGCGGGGAAGAGACCCAGTACTTC. Translating gives CAWSRWTSGEETQYF.

This clone was recorded only once. The V and J genes are TRBV6-5 and TRBJ2-3, with TRBD2 matching over 8 bases. The V gene's germline CDR1 is MNHEY and CDR2 SVGAGI. CDR3 length: 13 amino acids. The V gene end was trimmed by 2 bases and the J gene end by 6 bases; junction bases not matched to a gene: 1. DNA for the CDR3: TGTGCCAGCAGTTACCGGGGGGGGGATACGCAGTATTTT. Protein product: CASSYRGGDTQYF.

The chain couples TRBV5-6 to TRBJ2-7; 9 nucleotides line up with TRBD1. V was pared by 5 bases and J by 3 bases, with 9 bases of the junction left unmatched. Germline CDR1 reads SGHDT; CDR2 reads YYEEEE. The length of the CDR3 is 15 residues. CDR3 loop: CASRYRGTGNYEQYF. CDR3 bases: TGTGCCAGCAGATACCGCGGGACAGGGAACTACGAGCAGTACTTC.

The rearrangement joins TRBV19 to TRBJ2-1; 7 bases align to TRBD2. The CDR3 is 15 amino acids. J was trimmed by 9 bases and V by 6 bases; bases with no gene match: 14. Germline assignment: CDR1 LNHDA and CDR2 SQIVND (reference sequence). The CDR3 is CASSRASGGSGEQFF. The CDR3 DNA reads as TGTGCCAGTAGCAGAGCTAGCGGAGGGAGCGGTGAGCAGTTCTTC.

This clone was found a few times. The V call is TRBV28, the J call TRBJ2-7; a possible D gene is TRBD1 (7 bases). CDR3 length equals 12 residues. CDR1 is MDHEN, CDR2 SYDVKM, per germline. Trimming pared 9 bases from V and 5 bases from J, leaving 14 bases between. CDR3 DNA sequence: TGTGCCAGTTTTCAGGGGGGCCACGAGCAGTACTTC. It encodes CASFQGGHEQYF.

The chain has TRBV20-1 and TRBJ1-2; no clear D gene. Germline V gene lookup returns CDR1 DFQATT and CDR2 SNEGSKA (reference sequence). The V and J ends lost 6 bases and 12 bases respectively, with 17 bases between them. This CDR3 is 11 amino acids long. The CDR3 is CSAQDRDMNTF. In DNA form, the CDR3 reads TGCAGTGCCCAGGATCGGGATATGAACACCTTC.

The chain is built from TRBV29-1 and TRBJ1-5, with D perhaps TRBD1 (6 bases). Germline loops: CDR1 SQVTM, CDR2 ANQGSEA. Trimming left V 2 bases short and J 6 bases short, with 14 bases between. The CDR3 consists of 14 residues. CDR3 nucleotide sequence: TGCAGCGTTGAACTCGGGGCCAGGGGTCAGCCCCAGCATTTT. Translated, it gives CSVELGARGQPQHF.

V is TRBV6-5 and J is TRBJ2-7, with D possibly TRBD2 on 6 matching bases. Trimming stripped 8 bases from V and 5 bases from J, with 19 bases between. The CDR3 is 14 amino acids. Germline values: CDR1 MNHEY, CDR2 SVGAGI. The CDR3 sequence is CASQSIGGHHEQYF. CDR3 bases: TGTGCCAGCCAATCCATAGGAGGGCACCACGAGCAGTACTTC.

This clone has a single count. The rearrangement links TRBV9 to TRBJ1-2; 8 bases are a match to TRBD1. This CDR3 has 15 residues. Germline-derived CDR1 and CDR2 are SGDLS and YYNGEE. The V segment lost 1 base and the J segment 3 bases; nucleotides outside the gene matches: 5. DNA of the CDR3: TGTGCCAGCAGCGTACGGTCAGGGGGCGACTATGGCTACACCTTC. Translated, it gives CASSVRSGGDYGYTF. The complete variable domain, with remaining parts taken from reference TRBV9 and TRBJ1-2, reads DSGVTQTPKHLITATGQRVTLRCSPRSGDLSVYWYQQSLDQGLQFLIQYYNGEERAKGNILERFSAQQFPDLHSELNLSSLELGDSALYFCASSVRSGGDYGYTFGSGTRLTVV.

This clone was seen a single time. This rearrangement joins TRBV18 to TRBJ1-2; D unresolved. V was trimmed by 5 bases and J by 7 bases, leaving 20 bases between them. CDR3 length equals 15 residues. The germline V gene has CDR1 KGHSH and CDR2 LQKENI. The CDR3 is CASSAPAGLEGGYTF. The CDR3 DNA follows: TGTGCCAGCTCAGCCCCAGCGGGATTAGAAGGTGGCTACACCTTC. Using reference TRBV18 and TRBJ1-2 for the parts outside the CDR3, the full variable domain is NAGVMQNPRHLVRRRGQEARLRCSPMKGHSHVYWYRQLPEEGLKFMVYLQKENIIDESGMPKERFSAEFPKEGPSILRIQQVVRGDSAAYFCASSAPAGLEGGYTFGSGTRLTVV.

V gene TRBV29-1 combines with J gene TRBJ2-3; D remains ambiguous. V lost 2 bases and J 8 bases, leaving 11 bases between the germline ends. Germline V gene data show CDR1 as SQVTM and CDR2 as ANQGSEA. The CDR3 is 12 residues long. CDR3 sequence reads: CSVEFDWSTQYF. The CDR3 DNA reads TGCAGCGTTGAATTTGACTGGTCTACGCAGTATTTT.

The CDR3: CATSGPGQGQETQYF. The CDR3 DNA reads TGTGCCACCAGCGGACCGGGACAGGGGCAAGAGACCCAGTACTTC. This rearrangement joins TRBV15 to TRBJ2-5; TRBD1 matches 10 bases. V was clipped by 5 bases and J by 2 bases; unmatched bases: 5. There are 15 residues in the CDR3. Per the germline V gene, CDR1 is LNHNV and CDR2 is YYDKDF (reference sequence).

This clone was counted a single time. The chain employs TRBV18 and TRBJ1-1; D is undetermined. This CDR3 has 15 residues. Germline V CDR1 and CDR2: KGHSH, LQKENI. The V end was cut by 3 bases, the J end by 3 bases, with 14 bases between. The CDR3 bases are TGTGCCAGCTCACCGTGGTCGTCGGGATACACTGAAGCTTTCTTT. Amino acids: CASSPWSSGYTEAFF.

The V call is TRBV27, the J call TRBJ2-3; TRBD2 matches 8 bases. Germline trimming cut 0 bases from V and 1 base from J; bases unmatched to any gene: 3. Germline V gene lookup returns CDR1 MNHEY and CDR2 SMNVEV (reference sequence). The CDR3 covers 16 residues. The CDR3 spells CASSLSGRGGTDTQYF. In nucleotides, the CDR3 is TGTGCCAGCAGTTTATCGGGGCGGGGGGGCACAGATACGCAGTATTTT.

Points on this clone: Different DNA sequences within this sample yield the same CDR3. The V call is TRBV6-5, the J call TRBJ1-1; 9 bases are shared with TRBD1. With V trimmed by 6 bases and J by 4 bases, 3 bases remained unmatched. The CDR3 contains 13 residues. The germline V gene has CDR1 MNHEY and CDR2 SVGAGI. CDR3 nucleotides: TGTGCCAGCAGCAGACAGGGGGGCACTGAAGCTTTCTTT. Encoded protein: CASSRQGGTEAFF.

The CDR3 region is CASGGARSGYTF. As DNA, the CDR3 is TGTGCCAGCGGGGGCGCGCGGAGTGGCTACACCTTC. The chain joins TRBV28 to TRBJ1-2; possibly TRBD1 for D (6 bases). The CDR3 is 12 residues long. Germline CDR1 reads MDHEN; CDR2 reads SYDVKM. The V end lost 8 bases, the J end lost 7 bases, and 14 bases lay between the germline ends.

V and J are TRBV5-3 and TRBJ1-1; 12 nucleotides match TRBD1. TRBV5-3 is labeled an ORF, and its function is uncertain. V shed 2 bases and J 1 base; nucleotides not matched to a gene: 6. The CDR3 runs to 17 residues. CDR3 sequence: CARSFRDRGRPNTEAFF. CDR3 sequence (DNA): TGTGCCAGAAGCTTCCGGGACAGGGGGCGCCCGAACACTGAAGCTTTCTTT.

The chain is built from TRBV6-5 and TRBJ1-3, with unresolved D. Trimming stripped 2 bases from V and 2 bases from J, with 7 bases between. The V gene's germline CDR1 is MNHEY and CDR2 SVGAGI. The CDR3 consists of 14 residues. CDR3 nucleotides: TGTGCCAGCAGTTACGCCGGGGCTGGAAACACCATATATTTT. It encodes CASSYAGAGNTIYF.

The chain is built from TRBV30 and TRBJ1-1, with D perhaps matching TRBD1 (5 bases). Germline V gives CDR1 GTSNPN, CDR2 SVGIG (reference sequence). V lost 4 bases and J lost 4, with 19 bases in between. The CDR3 covers 15 residues. The CDR3 DNA follows: TGTGCCTGGACCGGCAGGGCCTCATGGGGCACTGAAGCTTTCTTT. Residues: CAWTGRASWGTEAFF.

This sequence joins TRBV19 and TRBJ1-4; TRBD1 matches at 7 bases. The J segment lost 6 bases and the V segment lost 3 bases, leaving 4 bases of the junction unmatched. The CDR3 sequence is 14 residues long. Germline CDR1 is LNHDA and CDR2 is SQIVND (reference sequence). The CDR3, as DNA: TGTGCCAGTAGTATGAGGACAGGTCATGAAAAACTGTTTTTT. It is translated as CASSMRTGHEKLFF.

The chain has TRBV5-1 and TRBJ2-3; the match to TRBD2 covers 9 bases. The germline V gene has CDR1 SGHRS and CDR2 YFSETQ. CDR3 length equals 16 residues. The J segment lost 1 base and the V segment lost 0 bases, leaving 3 bases of the junction unmatched. The CDR3 loop reads CASSLVAGVGTDTQYF. The DNA for the CDR3 is TGCGCCAGCAGCTTGGTAGCGGGAGTTGGCACAGATACGCAGTATTTT.

CDR3 nucleotides: TGTGCCAGCAGCTTAGGTGGAGGCACTGAAGCTTTCTTT. It is translated as CASSLGGGTEAFF. This chain joins TRBV7-9 and TRBJ1-1; D gene uncertain. With 1 base removed from V and 4 bases from J, the gap between germline ends came to 7 bases. The CDR3 spans 13 residues. Germline loops: CDR1 SEHNR, CDR2 FQNEAQ (reference sequence).